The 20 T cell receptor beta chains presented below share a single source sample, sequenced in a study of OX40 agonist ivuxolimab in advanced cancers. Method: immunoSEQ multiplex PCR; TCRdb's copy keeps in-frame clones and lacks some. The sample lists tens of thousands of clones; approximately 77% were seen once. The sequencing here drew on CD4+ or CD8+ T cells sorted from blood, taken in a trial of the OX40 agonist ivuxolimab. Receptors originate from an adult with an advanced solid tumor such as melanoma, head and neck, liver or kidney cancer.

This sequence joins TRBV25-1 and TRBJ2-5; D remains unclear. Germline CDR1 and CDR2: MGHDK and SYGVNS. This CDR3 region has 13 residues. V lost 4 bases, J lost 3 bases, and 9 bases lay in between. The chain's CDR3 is CASSGHGKETQYF. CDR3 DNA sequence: TGTGCCAGCAGTGGGCACGGAAAAGAGACCCAGTACTTC. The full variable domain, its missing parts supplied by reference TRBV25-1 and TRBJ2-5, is EADIYQTPRYLVIGTGKKITLECSQTMGHDKMYWYQQDPGMELHLIHYSYGVNSTEKGDLSSESTVSRIRTEHFPLTLESARPSHTSQYLCASSGHGKETQYFGPGTRLLVL.

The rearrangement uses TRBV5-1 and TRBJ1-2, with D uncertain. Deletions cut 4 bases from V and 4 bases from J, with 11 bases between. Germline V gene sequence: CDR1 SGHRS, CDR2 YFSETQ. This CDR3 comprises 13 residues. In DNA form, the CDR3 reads TGCGCCAGCAGCCTCGCCGGGTTCTATGGCTACACCTTC. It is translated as CASSLAGFYGYTF. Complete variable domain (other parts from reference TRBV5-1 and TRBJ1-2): KAGVTQTPRYLIKTRGQQVTLSCSPISGHRSVSWYQQTPGQGLQFLFEYFSETQRNKGNFPGRFSGRQFSNSRSEMNVSTLELGDSALYLCASSLAGFYGYTFGSGTRLTVV.

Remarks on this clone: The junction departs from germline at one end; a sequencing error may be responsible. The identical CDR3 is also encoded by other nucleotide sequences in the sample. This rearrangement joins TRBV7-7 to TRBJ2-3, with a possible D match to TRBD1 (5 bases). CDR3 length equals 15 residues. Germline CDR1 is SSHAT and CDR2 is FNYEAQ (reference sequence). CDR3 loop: CASSLGDSSTDTQYF. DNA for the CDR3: TGTGCTAGCAGCTTAGGTGACAGCAGCACAGATACGCAGTATTTT.

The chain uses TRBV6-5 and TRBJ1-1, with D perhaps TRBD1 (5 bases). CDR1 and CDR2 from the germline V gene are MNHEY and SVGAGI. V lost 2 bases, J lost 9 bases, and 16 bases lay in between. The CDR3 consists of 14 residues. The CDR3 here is CASSYRPREGKAFF. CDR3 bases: TGTGCCAGCAGTTACCGACCTCGGGAGGGGAAAGCTTTCTTT.

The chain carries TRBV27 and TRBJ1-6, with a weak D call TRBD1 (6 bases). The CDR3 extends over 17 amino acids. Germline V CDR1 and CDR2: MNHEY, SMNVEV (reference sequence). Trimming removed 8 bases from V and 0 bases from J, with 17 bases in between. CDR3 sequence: CASRGQQKSSYNSPLHF. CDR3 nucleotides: TGTGCCAGCCGCGGACAGCAGAAGAGCTCCTATAATTCACCCCTCCACTTT.

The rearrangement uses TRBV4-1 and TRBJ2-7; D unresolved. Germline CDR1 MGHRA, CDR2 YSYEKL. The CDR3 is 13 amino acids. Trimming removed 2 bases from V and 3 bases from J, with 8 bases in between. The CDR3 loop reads CASSQTPHYEQYF. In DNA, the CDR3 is TGCGCCAGCAGCCAAACGCCCCACTACGAGCAGTACTTC.

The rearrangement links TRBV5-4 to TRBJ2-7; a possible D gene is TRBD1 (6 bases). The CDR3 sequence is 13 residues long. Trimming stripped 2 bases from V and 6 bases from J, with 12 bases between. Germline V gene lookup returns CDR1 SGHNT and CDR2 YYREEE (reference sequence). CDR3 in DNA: TGTGCCAGCAGCTTCACAGGGATCCGCGAGCAGTACTTC. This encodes CASSFTGIREQYF.

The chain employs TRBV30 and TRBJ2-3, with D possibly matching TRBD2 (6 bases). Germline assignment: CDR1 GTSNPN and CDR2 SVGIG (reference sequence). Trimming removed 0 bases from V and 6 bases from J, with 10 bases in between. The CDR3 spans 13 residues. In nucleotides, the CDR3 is TGTGCCTGGAGTGTGGGTGGGAGGGATACGCAGTATTTT. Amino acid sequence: CAWSVGGRDTQYF.

CDR3 amino acids: CASSLKGSAGYTF. Here the CDR3 DNA reads TGTGCCAGCAGTTTAAAAGGCTCGGCGGGCTACACCTTC. The V and J genes are TRBV27 and TRBJ1-2; D remains ambiguous. The CDR3 contains 13 residues. V dropped 2 bases and J dropped 8 bases, with 12 bases sitting between them. CDR1 MNHEY and CDR2 SMNVEV come from the germline V gene (reference sequence).

The CDR3 spells CASRPRAGGTGELFF. In nucleotides, the CDR3 is TGTGCAAGTCGCCCCCGGGCAGGGGGTACCGGGGAGCTGTTTTTT. This chain links TRBV12-2 with TRBJ2-2; TRBD1 reflects the table's D call only, with no check against the DNA. TRBV12-2 is a recognized pseudogene. This CDR3 has 15 residues.

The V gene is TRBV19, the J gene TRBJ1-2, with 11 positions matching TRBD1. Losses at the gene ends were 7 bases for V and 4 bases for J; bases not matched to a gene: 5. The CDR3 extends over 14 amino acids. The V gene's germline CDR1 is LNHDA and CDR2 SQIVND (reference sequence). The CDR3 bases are TGTGCCAGTAATCCCGGGACAGGGGGCTATGGCTACACCTTC. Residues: CASNPGTGGYGYTF.

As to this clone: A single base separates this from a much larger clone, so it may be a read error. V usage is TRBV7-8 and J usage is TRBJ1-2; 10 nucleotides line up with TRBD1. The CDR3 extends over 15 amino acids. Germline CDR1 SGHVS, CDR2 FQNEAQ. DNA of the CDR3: TGTGCCAGCAGCCTCGGACTCGACAGGGGGCCTGGCTACATCTTC. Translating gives CASSLGLDRGPGYIF.

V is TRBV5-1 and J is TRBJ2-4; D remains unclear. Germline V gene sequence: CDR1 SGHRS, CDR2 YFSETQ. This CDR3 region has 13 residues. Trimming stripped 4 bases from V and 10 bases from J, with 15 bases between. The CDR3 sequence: CASSPDRLWIQYF. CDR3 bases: TGCGCCAGCAGCCCAGACCGGCTCTGGATTCAGTACTTC.

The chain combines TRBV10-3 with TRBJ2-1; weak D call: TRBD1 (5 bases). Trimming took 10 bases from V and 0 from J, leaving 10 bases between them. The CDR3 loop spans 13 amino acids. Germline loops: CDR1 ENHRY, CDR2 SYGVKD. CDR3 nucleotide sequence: TGTGCCACCAGGGATGACTCCTACAATGAGCAGTTCTTC. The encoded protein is CATRDDSYNEQFF.

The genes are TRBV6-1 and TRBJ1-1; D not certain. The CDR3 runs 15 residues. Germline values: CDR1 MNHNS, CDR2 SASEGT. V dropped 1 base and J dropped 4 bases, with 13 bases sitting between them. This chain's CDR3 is CASSEVEALGTEAFF. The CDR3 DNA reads TGTGCCAGCAGTGAAGTCGAGGCCCTGGGCACTGAAGCTTTCTTT.

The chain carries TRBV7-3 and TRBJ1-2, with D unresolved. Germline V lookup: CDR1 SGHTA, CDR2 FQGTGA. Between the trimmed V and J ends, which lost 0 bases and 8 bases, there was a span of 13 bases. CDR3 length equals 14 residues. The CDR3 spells CASSLTMSGEGYTF. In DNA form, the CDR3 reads TGTGCCAGCAGCTTAACGATGAGCGGGGAGGGCTACACCTTC.

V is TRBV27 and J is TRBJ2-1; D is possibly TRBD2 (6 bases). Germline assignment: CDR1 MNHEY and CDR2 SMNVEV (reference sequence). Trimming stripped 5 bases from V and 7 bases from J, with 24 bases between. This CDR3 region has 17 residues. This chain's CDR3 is CASSEESVVSGRNEQFF. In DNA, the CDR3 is TGTGCCAGCAGTGAAGAATCAGTGGTGAGCGGGCGAAATGAGCAGTTCTTC.

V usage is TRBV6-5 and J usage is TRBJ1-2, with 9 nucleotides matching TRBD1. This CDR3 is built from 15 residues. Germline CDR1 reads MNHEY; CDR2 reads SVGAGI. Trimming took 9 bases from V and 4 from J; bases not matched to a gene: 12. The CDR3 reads CASQTGQGIAYGYTF. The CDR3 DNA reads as TGTGCCAGTCAAACCGGACAGGGGATTGCCTATGGCTACACCTTC.

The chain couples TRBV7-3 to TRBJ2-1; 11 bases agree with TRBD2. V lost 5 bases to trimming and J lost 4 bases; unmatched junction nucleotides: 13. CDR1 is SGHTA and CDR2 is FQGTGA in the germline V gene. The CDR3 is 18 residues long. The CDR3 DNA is TGTGCCAGCAGCGTATCATATCCACTAGCGGGAGCATACAATGAGCAGTTCTTC. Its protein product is CASSVSYPLAGAYNEQFF.

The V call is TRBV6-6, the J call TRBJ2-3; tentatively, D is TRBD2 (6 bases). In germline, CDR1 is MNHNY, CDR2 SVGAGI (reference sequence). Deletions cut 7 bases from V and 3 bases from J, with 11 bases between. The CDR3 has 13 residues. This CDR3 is CASNPRGTDTQYF. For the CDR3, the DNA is TGTGCCAGCAATCCCCGGGGGACAGATACGCAGTATTTT.